This T cell receptor beta chain was sequenced during a study of blood T cell repertoires in COVID-19. Germline assignment: CDR1 ENHRY and CDR2 SYGVKD. The CDR3 has 14 residues. V shed 3 bases and J shed 4 bases, with 11 bases lying between them. Some clones are missing from TCRdb's copy, which holds only in-frame ones; the method was immunoSEQ multiplex PCR. Among roughly 68,000 clones listed, 88% were seen once. V is TRBV10-3 and J is TRBJ2-3, with D uncertain. The receptor was derived from a woman aged 55 to 70 with COVID-19, enrolled during active disease. The sequenced sample was peripheral blood. CDR3 loop: CAISDSRSADTQYF. Written as DNA, the CDR3 is TGTGCCATCAGTGACAGCCGAAGCGCAGATACGCAGTATTTT.